These T cell receptor beta chains were read from a single sample in a study of radiation and T cells in renal cell carcinoma. Libraries were prepared by immunoSEQ multiplex PCR; TCRdb keeps only in-frame clonotypes and omits some of them. Of roughly 170,000 clones listed, about 88% are singletons. Sequenced here: blood, sampled from a patient whose treatment included radiotherapy and nephrectomy. The origin of the receptors is a woman in her 50s with renal cell carcinoma. Both conserved end residues are part of each CDR3. Each record gives: clone size, J gene, V gene, CDR3 length, D gene, CDR3 protein, CDR3 DNA. D genes are given only for firm matches. Clone size is not always given. Where it is, it says once, few, many or a class for expanded clones.

>.|TRBJ2-5|TRBV19|18|TRBD2
CASSMMASGGRHQETQYF
TGTGCCAGTAGTATGATGGCTAGCGGGGGCCGGCACCAAGAGACCCAGTACTTC
>.|TRBJ2-1|TRBV11-3|15|.
CASSPSPGSYNEQFF
TGTGCCAGCAGTCCTTCTCCGGGCTCCTACAATGAGCAGTTCTTC
>.|TRBJ2-1|TRBV15|15|TRBD2
CATSRDASGGNEQFF
TGTGCCACCAGCAGAGACGCTAGCGGGGGGAATGAGCAGTTCTTC
>.|TRBJ2-2|TRBV19|17|.
CASSTPGHHPNTGELFF
TGTGCCAGTAGTACCCCCGGACACCATCCCAACACCGGGGAGCTGTTTTTT
>.|TRBJ2-2|TRBV2|16|TRBD2
CASSLGGGTNTGELFF
TGTGCCAGCAGCTTGGGCGGGGGGACGAACACCGGGGAGCTGTTTTTT
>.|TRBJ1-2|TRBV6-1|11|.
CASTSRVGYTF
TGTGCCAGCACCTCACGGGTTGGCTACACCTTC
>.|TRBJ2-7|TRBV7-9|16|.
CASSLSTRASVHEQYF
TGTGCCAGCAGCTTAAGCACCAGGGCGAGTGTCCACGAGCAGTACTTC
>.|TRBJ2-5|TRBV7-2|14|.
CASSFGGAQETQYF
TGTGCCAGCAGCTTCGGGGGAGCACAAGAGACCCAGTACTTC
>once|TRBJ2-2|TRBV5-1|12|.
CASSPVAGELFF
TGCGCCAGCAGCCCGGTGGCCGGGGAGCTGTTTTTT
>.|TRBJ2-7|TRBV11-2|14|.
CASSLAGLSYEQYF
TGTGCCAGCAGCTTAGCAGGGCTCTCCTACGAGCAGTACTTC
>.|TRBJ2-4|TRBV19|13|.
CASRETGKNIQYF
TGTGCCAGTAGGGAAACAGGGAAAAACATTCAGTACTTC
>.|TRBJ2-1|TRBV6-1|15|TRBD2
CASRTSGGSPNEQFF
TGTGCCAGCAGGACTAGCGGGGGGTCACCCAATGAGCAGTTCTTC
>once|TRBJ2-3|TRBV15|15|.
CATSSLGTSTDTQYF
TGTGCCACCAGCTCCTTAGGGACTAGCACAGATACGCAGTATTTT
>.|TRBJ2-5|TRBV5-1|15|TRBD2
CASSSTSGGDETQYF
TGCGCCAGCAGCTCGACTAGCGGGGGGGATGAGACCCAGTACTTC
>.|TRBJ1-6|TRBV6-5|15|TRBD1
CASSYSNRGESPLHF
TGTGCCAGCAGTTACTCCAACAGGGGAGAATCACCCCTCCACTTT
>few|TRBJ1-1|TRBV6-1|14|TRBD1
CASSEEGAATEAFF
TGTGCCAGCAGTGAAGAGGGGGCAGCCACTGAAGCTTTCTTT
>few|TRBJ2-7|TRBV5-8|14|TRBD2
CASSGGDGGYEQYF
TGTGCCAGCAGCGGGGGGGACGGAGGCTACGAGCAGTACTTC
>.|TRBJ2-7|TRBV5-1|15|.
CASSLEGRGWTEQYF
TGCGCCAGCAGCTTGGAGGGCCGAGGGTGGACCGAGCAGTACTTC
>.|TRBJ1-6|TRBV11-2|18|.
CASSLGPPGMVNNSPLHF
TGTGCCAGCAGCCTCGGCCCCCCGGGGATGGTTAATAATTCACCCCTCCACTTT
>.|TRBJ2-5|TRBV10-3|16|TRBD1
CAISVGGTGGAETQYF
TGTGCCATCAGTGTGGGAGGGACAGGGGGCGCAGAGACCCAGTACTTC
>.|TRBJ2-3|TRBV7-2|15|.
CASSYTRAGTDTQYF
TGTGCCAGCAGTTACACCAGGGCCGGCACAGATACGCAGTATTTT